The clone carrying this T cell receptor (beta chain) was observed at least ten times. This sample is drawn from a study of T cells in Graves' hyperthyroidism and ophthalmopathy. TCR beta CDR3 regions were amplified from RNA transcripts. A set of HTBI primers served as the primers for a first-round RT-PCR of the TCR CDR3. MiXCR was run by TCRdb on the multiplex PCR reads, yielding one entry per CDR3 protein. The table lists approximately 250,000 distinct CDR3 sequences, more than 20% of them singletons. The sequenced sample consisted of blood. This receptor was identified in a woman in her thirties or forties with Graves' ophthalmopathy.

The DNA of the CDR3 is TGTGCCAGTAGTCGTACTTATAGCAATCAGCCCCAGCATTTT. Amino acids: CASSRTYSNQPQHF. The chain has TRBV19 and TRBJ1-5, with D uncertain. Per germline, CDR1 LNHDA and CDR2 SQIVND (reference sequence). Between the trimmed V and J ends, which lost 5 bases and 0 bases, there was a span of 8 bases. The CDR3 spans 14 residues.